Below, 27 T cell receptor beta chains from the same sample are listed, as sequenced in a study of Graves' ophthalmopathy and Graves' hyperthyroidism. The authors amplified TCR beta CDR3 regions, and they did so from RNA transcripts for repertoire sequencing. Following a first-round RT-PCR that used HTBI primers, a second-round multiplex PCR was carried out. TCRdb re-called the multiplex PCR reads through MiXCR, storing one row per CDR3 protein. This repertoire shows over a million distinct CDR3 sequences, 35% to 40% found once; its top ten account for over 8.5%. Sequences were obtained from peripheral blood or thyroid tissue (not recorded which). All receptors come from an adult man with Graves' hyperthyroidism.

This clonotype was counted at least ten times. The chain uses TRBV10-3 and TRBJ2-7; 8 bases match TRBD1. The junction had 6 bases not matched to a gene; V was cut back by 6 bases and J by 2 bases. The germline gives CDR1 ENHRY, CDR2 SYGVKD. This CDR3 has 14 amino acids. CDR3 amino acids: CAISEQGQAYEQYF. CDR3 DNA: TGTGCCATCAGCGAACAGGGACAGGCCTACGAGCAGTACTTC.

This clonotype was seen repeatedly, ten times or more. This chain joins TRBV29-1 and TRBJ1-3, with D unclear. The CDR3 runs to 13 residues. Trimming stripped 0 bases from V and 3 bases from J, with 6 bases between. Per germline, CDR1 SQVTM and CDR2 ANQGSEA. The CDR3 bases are TGCAGCGTTGAAGAGATGATTGGAAACACCATATATTTT. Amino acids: CSVEEMIGNTIYF.

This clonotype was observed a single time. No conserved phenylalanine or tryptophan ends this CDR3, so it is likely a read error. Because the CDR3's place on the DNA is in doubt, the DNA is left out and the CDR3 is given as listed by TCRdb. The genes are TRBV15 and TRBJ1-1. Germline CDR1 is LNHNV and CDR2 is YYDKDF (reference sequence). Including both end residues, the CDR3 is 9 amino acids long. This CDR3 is CATQNQGFY.

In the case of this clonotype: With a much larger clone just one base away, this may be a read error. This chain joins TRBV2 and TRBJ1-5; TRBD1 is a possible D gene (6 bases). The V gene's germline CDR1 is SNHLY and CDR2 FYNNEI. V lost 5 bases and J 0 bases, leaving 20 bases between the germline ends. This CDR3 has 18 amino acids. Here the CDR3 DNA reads TGTGCCAGCAGTAAGCGGGTAGACAGGTATTATAGCAATCAGCCCCAGCATTTT. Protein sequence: CASSKRVDRYYSNQPQHF.

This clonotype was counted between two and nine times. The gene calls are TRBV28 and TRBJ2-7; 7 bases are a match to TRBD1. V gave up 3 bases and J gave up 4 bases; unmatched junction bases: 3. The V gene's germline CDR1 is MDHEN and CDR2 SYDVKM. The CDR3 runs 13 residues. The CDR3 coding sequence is TGTGCCAGCAGTTTGGGACAGAAGTACGAGCAGTACTTC. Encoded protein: CASSLGQKYEQYF.

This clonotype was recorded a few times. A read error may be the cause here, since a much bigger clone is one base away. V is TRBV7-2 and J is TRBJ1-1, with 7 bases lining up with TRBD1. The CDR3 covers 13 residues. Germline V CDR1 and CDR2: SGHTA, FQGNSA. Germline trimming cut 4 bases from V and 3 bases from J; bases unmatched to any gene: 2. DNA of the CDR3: TGTGCCAGCAGCTGCGGACAGGACACTGAAGCTTTCTTT. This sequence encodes CASSCGQDTEAFF.

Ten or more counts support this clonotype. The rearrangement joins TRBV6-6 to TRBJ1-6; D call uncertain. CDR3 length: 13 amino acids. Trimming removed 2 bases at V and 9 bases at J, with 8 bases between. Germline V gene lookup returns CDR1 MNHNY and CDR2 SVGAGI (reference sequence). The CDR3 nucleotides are TGTGCCAGCAGTTACAACATAGGTTCACCCCTCCACTTT. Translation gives CASSYNIGSPLHF.

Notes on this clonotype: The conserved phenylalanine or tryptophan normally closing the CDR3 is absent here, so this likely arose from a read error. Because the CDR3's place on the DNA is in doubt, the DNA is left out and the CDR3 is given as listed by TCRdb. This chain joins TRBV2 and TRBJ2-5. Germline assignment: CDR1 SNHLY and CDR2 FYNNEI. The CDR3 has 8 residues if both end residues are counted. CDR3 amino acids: CASSQTRT.

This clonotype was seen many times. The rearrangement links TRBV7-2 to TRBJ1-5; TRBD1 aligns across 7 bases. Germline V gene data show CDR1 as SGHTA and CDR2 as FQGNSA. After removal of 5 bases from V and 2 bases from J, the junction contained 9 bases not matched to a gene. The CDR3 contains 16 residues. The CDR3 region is CASSTHRGYGNQPQHF. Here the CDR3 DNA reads TGTGCCAGCAGCACCCACAGGGGCTATGGCAATCAGCCCCAGCATTTT.

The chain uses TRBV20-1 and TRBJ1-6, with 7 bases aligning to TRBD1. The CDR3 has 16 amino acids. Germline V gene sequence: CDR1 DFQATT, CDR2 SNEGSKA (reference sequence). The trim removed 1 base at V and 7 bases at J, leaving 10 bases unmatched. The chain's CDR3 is CSARGLRTGENSPLHF. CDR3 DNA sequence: TGCAGTGCTAGAGGTCTCAGGACAGGTGAAAATTCACCCCTCCACTTT.

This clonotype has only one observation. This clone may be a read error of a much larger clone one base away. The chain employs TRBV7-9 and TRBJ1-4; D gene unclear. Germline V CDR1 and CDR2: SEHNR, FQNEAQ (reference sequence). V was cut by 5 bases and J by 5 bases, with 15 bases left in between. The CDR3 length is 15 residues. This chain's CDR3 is CASSLSPAINEKLFF. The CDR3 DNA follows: TGTGCCAGCAGCCTTAGTCCCGCTATAAATGAAAAACTGTTTTTT.

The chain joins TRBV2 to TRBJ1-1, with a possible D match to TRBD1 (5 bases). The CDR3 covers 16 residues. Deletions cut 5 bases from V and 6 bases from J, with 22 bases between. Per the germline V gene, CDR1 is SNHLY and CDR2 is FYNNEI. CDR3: CASSPPPGGLYAEAFF. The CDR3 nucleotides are TGTGCCAGCAGTCCACCCCCCGGGGGATTGTATGCTGAAGCTTTCTTT.

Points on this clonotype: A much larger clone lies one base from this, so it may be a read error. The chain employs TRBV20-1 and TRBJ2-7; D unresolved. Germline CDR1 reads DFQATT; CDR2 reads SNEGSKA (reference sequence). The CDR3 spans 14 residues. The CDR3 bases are TGCAGTGCTGATACTCGGCAGCGATCCTACGGGCAGTACTTC. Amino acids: CSADTRQRSYGQYF.

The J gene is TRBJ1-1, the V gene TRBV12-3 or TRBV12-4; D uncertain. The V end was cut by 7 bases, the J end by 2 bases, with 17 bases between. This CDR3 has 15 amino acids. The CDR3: CASIYRFFANTEAFF. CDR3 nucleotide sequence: TGTGCCAGCATTTACCGTTTTTTCGCAAACACTGAAGCTTTCTTT.

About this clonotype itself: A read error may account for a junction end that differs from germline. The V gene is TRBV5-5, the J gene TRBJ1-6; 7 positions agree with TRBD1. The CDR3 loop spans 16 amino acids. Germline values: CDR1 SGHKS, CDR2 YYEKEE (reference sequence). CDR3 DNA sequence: TGTGCCAGCAGCCTACGGACAGGCGGCTACGAATCACCCCCCCACTTT. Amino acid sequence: CASSLRTGGYESPPHF.

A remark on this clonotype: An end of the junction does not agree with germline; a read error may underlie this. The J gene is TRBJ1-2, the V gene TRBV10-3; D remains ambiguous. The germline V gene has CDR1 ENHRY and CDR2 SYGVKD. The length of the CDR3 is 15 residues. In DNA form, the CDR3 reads TGTGCCAGCAGTGAAGCAATGGTTCCGGGCGATGGCTACACCTTC. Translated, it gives CASSEAMVPGDGYTF.

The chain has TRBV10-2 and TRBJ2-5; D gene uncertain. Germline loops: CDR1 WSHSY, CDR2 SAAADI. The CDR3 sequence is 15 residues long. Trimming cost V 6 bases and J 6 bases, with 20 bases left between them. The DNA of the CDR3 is TGCGCCAGCAGCCAAGTTATTGAGGTTGCGCAGACCCAGTACTTC. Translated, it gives CASSQVIEVAQTQYF.

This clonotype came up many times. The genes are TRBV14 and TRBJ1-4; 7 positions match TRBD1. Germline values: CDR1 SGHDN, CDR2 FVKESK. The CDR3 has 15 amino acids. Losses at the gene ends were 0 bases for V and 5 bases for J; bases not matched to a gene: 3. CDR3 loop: CASSQEYRGNEKLFF. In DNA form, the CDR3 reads TGTGCCAGCAGCCAAGAGTACAGGGGAAATGAAAAACTGTTTTTT.

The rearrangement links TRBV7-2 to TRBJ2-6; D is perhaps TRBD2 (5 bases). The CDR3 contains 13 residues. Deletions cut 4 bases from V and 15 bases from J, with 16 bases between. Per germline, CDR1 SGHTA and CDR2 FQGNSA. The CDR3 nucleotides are TGTGCCAGCAGCTCGCGAAACCAGGAGGACCTGACTTTC. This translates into CASSSRNQEDLTF.

The CDR3: CASRSGIGRTEAFF. The CDR3, as DNA: TGTGCCAGCAGGTCTGGGATAGGGCGCACTGAAGCTTTCTTT. The V gene is TRBV7-2, the J gene TRBJ1-1; the D is unclear. Deletions cut 6 bases from V and 4 bases from J, with 15 bases between. This CDR3 has 14 amino acids. Germline V gives CDR1 SGHTA, CDR2 FQGNSA.

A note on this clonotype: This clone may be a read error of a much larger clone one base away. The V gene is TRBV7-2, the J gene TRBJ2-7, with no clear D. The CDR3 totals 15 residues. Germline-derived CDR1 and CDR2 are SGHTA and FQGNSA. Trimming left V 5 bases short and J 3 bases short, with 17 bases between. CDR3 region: CASSRDGRRLYEQYF. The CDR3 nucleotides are TGTGCCAGCAGCCGAGACGGACGGCGCCTCTACGAGCAGTACTTC. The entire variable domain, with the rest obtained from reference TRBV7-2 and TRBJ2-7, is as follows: GAGVSQSPSNKVTEKGKDVELRCDPISGHTALYWYRQSLGQGLEFLIYFQGNSAPDKSGLPSDRFSAERTGGSVSTLTIQRTQQEDSAVYLCASSRDGRRLYEQYFGPGTRLTVT.

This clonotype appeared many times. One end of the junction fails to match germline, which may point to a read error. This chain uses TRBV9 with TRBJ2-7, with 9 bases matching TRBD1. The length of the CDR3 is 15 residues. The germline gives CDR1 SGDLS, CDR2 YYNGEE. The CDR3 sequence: CASSVAGTGSSEQYF. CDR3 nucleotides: TGTGCCAGCAGCGTAGCCGGGACAGGGTCCTCCGAGCAGTACTTC.

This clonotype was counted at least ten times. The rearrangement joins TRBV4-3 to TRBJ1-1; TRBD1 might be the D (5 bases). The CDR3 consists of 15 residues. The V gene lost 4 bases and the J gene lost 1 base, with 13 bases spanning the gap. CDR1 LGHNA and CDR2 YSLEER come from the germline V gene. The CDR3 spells CASSPVGRENTEAFF. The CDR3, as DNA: TGCGCCAGCAGCCCTGTGGGACGGGAGAACACTGAAGCTTTCTTT.

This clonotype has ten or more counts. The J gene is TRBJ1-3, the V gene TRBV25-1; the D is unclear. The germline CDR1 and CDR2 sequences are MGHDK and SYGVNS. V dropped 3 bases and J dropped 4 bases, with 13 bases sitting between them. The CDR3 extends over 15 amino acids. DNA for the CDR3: TGTGCCAGCAGTGATCCGGGAAATAAGGGAAACACCATATATTTT. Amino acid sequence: CASSDPGNKGNTIYF.

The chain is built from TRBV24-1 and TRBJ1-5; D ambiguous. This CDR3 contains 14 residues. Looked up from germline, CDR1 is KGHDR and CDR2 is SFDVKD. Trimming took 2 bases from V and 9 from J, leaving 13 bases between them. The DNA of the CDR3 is TGTGCCACCAGTGATTCTTACCCATCGGGGCCCCAGCATTTT. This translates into CATSDSYPSGPQHF.

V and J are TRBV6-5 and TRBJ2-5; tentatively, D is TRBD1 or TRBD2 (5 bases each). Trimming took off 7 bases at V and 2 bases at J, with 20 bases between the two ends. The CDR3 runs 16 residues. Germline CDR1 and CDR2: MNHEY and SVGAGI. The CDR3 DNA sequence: TGTGCCAGCACGCTACCAAGGGGAGTAGGTCAAGAGACCCAGTACTTC. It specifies CASTLPRGVGQETQYF.

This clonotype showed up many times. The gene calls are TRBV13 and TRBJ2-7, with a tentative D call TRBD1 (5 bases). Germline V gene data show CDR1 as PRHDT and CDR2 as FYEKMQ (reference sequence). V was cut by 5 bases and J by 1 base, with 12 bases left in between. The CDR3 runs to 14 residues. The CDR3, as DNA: TGTGCCAGCAGCGCGGACACTTTATCCTACGAGCAGTACTTC. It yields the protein CASSADTLSYEQYF.